The T cell receptor (beta chain) described here comes from a study of T cells after yellow fever vaccination. Remarks on this clonotype: Its specificity is not known.

TCRdb ran MiXCR on the 5' RACE reads and lists one entry per CDR3 protein. The sample shows some 600,000 distinct CDR3 sequences, 12% of them seen only once. Study-level points and caveats: Weaker in magnitude, the secondary response showed a faster peak on day 5 versus 15. Repertoires sorted by FACS could include abundant clonotypes that are contaminants from the bulk population. Most primary-vaccination clones recurred post-booster (around 97% CD4, just over 85% CD8).

CDR1 SGHTA and CDR2 FQGNSA come from the germline V gene. CDR3 length: 16 amino acids. J lost 4 bases, V lost 4 bases, and 8 bases had no gene match. This TCR derives from a man aged 30-40 years who received the YFV17D yellow fever vaccine. The chain uses TRBV7-2 and TRBJ2-2; the match to TRBD2 covers 8 bases. The sequencing here drew on PBMCs, taken on the day of the yellow fever booster vaccination. The CDR3 bases are TGTGCCAGCAGCTCGCGTACTAGCGGACCCACCGGGGAGCTGTTTTTT. It codes for CASSSRTSGPTGELFF. Full variable domain (remainder filled in from reference TRBV7-2 and TRBJ2-2): GAGVSQSPSNKVTEKGKDVELRCDPISGHTALYWYRQSLGQGLEFLIYFQGNSAPDKSGLPSDRFSAERTGGSVSTLTIQRTQQEDSAVYLCASSSRTSGPTGELFFGEGSRLTVL.